The 12 T cell receptor beta chains in this list originate from one sample, sequenced in a study of Graves' ophthalmopathy and Graves' hyperthyroidism. For repertoire sequencing, the TCR beta CDR3 regions were amplified from RNA transcripts. The workflow started with a first-round RT-PCR run with HTBI primers and then moved on to a second-round multiplex PCR. One entry per CDR3 protein results from TCRdb running MiXCR on the multiplex PCR reads. The profile shows almost 400,000 distinct CDR3 sequences, around 20% of them singletons. Material for sequencing was peripheral blood. The receptors were gathered from a woman younger than 30 with Graves' ophthalmopathy.

Many counts were recorded for this clonotype. The V and J genes are TRBV20-1 and TRBJ1-1; weak D call: TRBD1 (5 bases). V shed 6 bases and J shed 2 bases, with 13 bases lying between them. CDR1 DFQATT and CDR2 SNEGSKA come from the germline V gene (reference sequence). The CDR3 covers 13 residues. The DNA of the CDR3 is TGCAGTGCGACGGGACTCCTCAACACTGAAGCTTTCTTT. Encoded protein: CSATGLLNTEAFF.

The table lists this clonotype with many counts. J is TRBJ2-7 and V is TRBV11-2, with unresolved D. The ends were cut back, 2 bases at V and 0 bases at J, with 14 bases in the middle. Germline-derived CDR1 and CDR2 are SGHAT and FQNNGV. The length of the CDR3 is 16 residues. CDR3 sequence (DNA): TGTGCCAGCAGCTTATATCCAGGCCAAATCTCCTACGAGCAGTACTTC. Its translation: CASSLYPGQISYEQYF.

The table lists this clonotype with many counts. The V call is TRBV20-1, the J call TRBJ1-3, with D tentatively TRBD1 (6 bases). CDR1 DFQATT and CDR2 SNEGSKA come from the germline V gene (reference sequence). V lost 5 bases and J lost 1, with 15 bases in between. The CDR3 totals 15 residues. The CDR3 DNA reads as TGCAGTGCTTACCAGGGGACTCGTTCTGGAAACACCATATATTTT. Protein sequence: CSAYQGTRSGNTIYF.

Many counts were recorded for this clonotype. This chain connects TRBV5-2 to TRBJ2-7; TRBD2 is the table's D call, not checked against the DNA. TRBV5-2 is a documented pseudogene. The CDR3 contains 22 residues. Here the CDR3 reads CASNAGLAGEGGRRGVTYEQYF. CDR3 DNA sequence: TGTGCCAGCAACGCTGGGCTAGCGGGAGAGGGAGGAAGGAGGGGGGTGACCTACGAGCAGTACTTC.

Ten or more counts support this clonotype. V gene TRBV4-3 combines with J gene TRBJ1-5; 11 nucleotides match TRBD1. The V gene's germline CDR1 is LGHNA and CDR2 YSLEER. Trimming took 4 bases from V and 2 from J; bases not matched to a gene: 16. This CDR3 is built from 20 residues. In DNA, the CDR3 is TGCGCCAGCAGCCCAATCTGGACGGACAGGGGGCTCCAGGGCAATCAGCCCCAGCATTTT. It encodes CASSPIWTDRGLQGNQPQHF.

This clonotype occurred many times. This rearrangement joins TRBV19 to TRBJ1-1; D not resolved. Trimming took off 1 base at V and 8 bases at J, with 8 bases between the two ends. The CDR3 has 12 amino acids. The V gene's germline CDR1 is LNHDA and CDR2 SQIVND (reference sequence). CDR3 coding DNA: TGTGCCAGTAGTATAGGACATTTCGAAGCTTTCTTT. Translation: CASSIGHFEAFF.

This clonotype was counted many times. In DNA, the CDR3 is TGTGCCAGCAGCTTAGGGACTAGCGGTCCCCTTGGGGACTACGAGCAGTACTTC. This encodes CASSLGTSGPLGDYEQYF. The chain has TRBV13 and TRBJ2-7; TRBD2 agrees at 9 bases. CDR1 PRHDT and CDR2 FYEKMQ come from the germline V gene (reference sequence). CDR3 length equals 18 residues. The V segment lost 0 bases and the J segment 3 bases; nucleotides outside the gene matches: 12.

This clonotype was seen repeatedly, ten times or more. The genes are TRBV4-3 and TRBJ1-1; unclear D gene. The V and J ends lost 3 bases and 0 bases respectively, with 8 bases between them. The CDR3 length is 14 residues. Germline V gene data show CDR1 as LGHNA and CDR2 as YSLEER. CDR3 coding DNA: TGCGCCAGCAGCCATACAGCCGTGAACACTGAAGCTTTCTTT. This encodes CASSHTAVNTEAFF.

The rearrangement uses TRBV15 and TRBJ2-5; D call uncertain. Trimming took off 2 bases at V and 3 bases at J, with 4 bases between the two ends. Germline CDR1 reads LNHNV; CDR2 reads YYDKDF (reference sequence). The CDR3 has 12 residues. The CDR3 loop reads CATSRLEETQYF. The CDR3 DNA follows: TGTGCCACCAGCAGACTGGAAGAGACCCAGTACTTC.

This clonotype was recorded at least ten times. The chain joins TRBV25-1 to TRBJ1-3; a weak D match, TRBD1 (5 bases). The CDR3 covers 15 residues. Trimming shortened V by 8 bases and J by 0 bases, and 14 bases separated the two germline ends. Germline-derived CDR1 and CDR2 are MGHDK and SYGVNS. CDR3 region: CASGARGGSGNTIYF. CDR3 DNA sequence: TGTGCCAGCGGAGCACGGGGGGGCTCTGGAAACACCATATATTTT.

This clonotype was observed at least ten times. A read error may be the cause here, since a much bigger clone is one base away. V is TRBV11-2 and J is TRBJ2-7, with 11 bases aligning to TRBD2. Trimming cost V 4 bases and J 2 bases; bases outside gene matches: 10. The CDR3 contains 17 residues. Germline CDR1 reads SGHAT; CDR2 reads FQNNGV. CDR3 sequence reads: CASSSQLAGVVTYEQYF. CDR3 DNA sequence: TGTGCCAGCAGCTCACAACTAGCGGGAGTCGTGACCTACGAGCAGTACTTC.

This clonotype was counted at least ten times. CDR3 protein: CASRDRGTGNTIYF. The DNA of the CDR3 is TGTGCCAGTAGAGACAGAGGTACTGGAAACACCATATATTTT. The chain uses TRBV19 and TRBJ1-3, with a possible D match to TRBD1 (5 bases). V gave up 6 bases and J gave up 2 bases, with 11 bases separating them. Germline lookup yields CDR1 LNHDA and CDR2 SQIVND (reference sequence). The CDR3 covers 14 residues.